Below are 15 T cell receptor beta chains sequenced from a single sample in a study of vaccination effects on CD4 cells after COVID-19. Clones were read by immunoSEQ multiplex PCR, and TCRdb kept only the in-frame ones, dropping some. The sample lists 55,000 to 90,000 clones; over 60% were seen once. Expansion with viral peptide pools was applied to antigen-specific CD4+ T cells by the ViraFEST assay prior to sequencing. Following culture for ten to eleven days, CD4+ T cells were isolated. The person had PCR-confirmed SARS-CoV-2 infection between March and December 2020. No antigens are known for them. Sequenced here: CD4+ T cells from PBMCs cultured with HIV peptides, sampled before COVID-19 vaccination. Indicated subset: HIV-1 Nef peptide pool negative control/reference culture. These receptors originate from a human donor who had a prior SARS-CoV-2 infection.

The chain joins TRBV12-3 or TRBV12-4 to TRBJ2-2; D possibly corresponds to TRBD1 (5 bases). Trimming removed 4 bases from V and 4 bases from J, with 7 bases in between. The CDR3 runs to 13 residues. The CDR3 loop reads CASSSQATGELFF. CDR3 nucleotides: TGTGCCAGCAGTTCACAGGCCACCGGGGAGCTGTTTTTT.

This rearrangement joins TRBV5-1 to TRBJ2-7; TRBD2 matches 12 bases. The CDR3 has 16 residues. With V trimmed by 2 bases and J by 6 bases, 9 bases remained unmatched. Germline values: CDR1 SGHRS, CDR2 YFSETQ. The CDR3 here is CASSLPPSGGESEQYF. In DNA form, the CDR3 reads TGCGCCAGCAGCTTACCCCCTAGCGGGGGGGAATCCGAGCAGTACTTC.

This clone was picked up a small number of times. CDR3 in DNA: TGTGCCAGCAGAACCACGGGGGCGCAAGGCTACACCTTC. Its translation is CASRTTGAQGYTF. The chain joins TRBV3-1 (or the pseudogene TRBV3-2) to TRBJ1-2, with a weak D call TRBD1 (6 bases). This CDR3 region has 13 residues. Germline lookup yields CDR1 LGHDT and CDR2 YNNKEL (reference sequence). Trimming cost V 6 bases and J 8 bases, with 16 bases left between them.

This clone has more than one count but fewer than ten. V and J are TRBV27 and TRBJ2-7; the D gene could be TRBD1 or TRBD2 (6 bases each). The V end lost 4 bases, the J end lost 2 bases, and 15 bases lay between the germline ends. CDR3 length: 15 amino acids. CDR1 is MNHEY and CDR2 is SMNVEV in the germline V gene (reference sequence). In DNA, the CDR3 is TGTGCCAGCAGTTGGGGGCGGGAAGTCGCCTACGAGCAGTACTTC. This codes for CASSWGREVAYEQYF.

The V call is TRBV7-9, the J call TRBJ1-1; 8 bases match TRBD1. The length of the CDR3 is 15 residues. CDR1 SEHNR and CDR2 FQNEAQ come from the germline V gene (reference sequence). Trimming removed 5 bases from V and 1 base from J; junction bases left unmatched: 6. CDR3 sequence reads: CASSHLTGENTEAFF. The CDR3 nucleotides are TGTGCCAGCAGCCATCTGACAGGGGAGAACACTGAAGCTTTCTTT.

The chain employs TRBV6-5 and TRBJ2-1, with D perhaps TRBD2 (5 bases). Trimming took off 6 bases at V and 7 bases at J, with 13 bases between the two ends. Germline lookup yields CDR1 MNHEY and CDR2 SVGAGI. CDR3 length equals 13 residues. This chain's CDR3 is CASSRPGGNEQFF. CDR3 in DNA: TGTGCCAGCAGCCGCCCTGGCGGGAATGAGCAGTTCTTC.

The rearrangement links TRBV12-3 or TRBV12-4 to TRBJ2-1, with TRBD2 matching over 10 bases. The CDR3 is 13 residues long. The trim removed 7 bases at V and 10 bases at J, leaving 7 bases unmatched. The CDR3 is CASNTVSGGEQFF. In DNA, the CDR3 is TGTGCCAGCAACACAGTTAGCGGGGGGGAGCAGTTCTTC.

This sequence joins TRBV9 and TRBJ2-1; 7 bases are shared with TRBD1. CDR1 is SGDLS, CDR2 YYNGEE, per germline. Trimming cost V 2 bases and J 6 bases; bases outside gene matches: 5. The CDR3 contains 14 residues. The CDR3, as DNA: TGTGCCAGCAGCGTTCGACAGGGTTTCAATGAGCAGTTCTTC. Translating it yields CASSVRQGFNEQFF.

This clone was detected only a few times. The chain combines TRBV5-1 with TRBJ2-1; D not resolved. The CDR3 length is 16 residues. Germline CDR1 and CDR2: SGHRS and YFSETQ. Trimming shortened V by 0 bases and J by 0 bases, and 10 bases separated the two germline ends. CDR3 in amino acids: CASSLVRASSYNEQFF. Here the CDR3 DNA reads TGCGCCAGCAGCTTGGTTCGGGCGAGCTCCTACAATGAGCAGTTCTTC. Combining the CDR3 with reference TRBV5-1 and TRBJ2-1 gives the whole variable domain KAGVTQTPRYLIKTRGQQVTLSCSPISGHRSVSWYQQTPGQGLQFLFEYFSETQRNKGNFPGRFSGRQFSNSRSEMNVSTLELGDSALYLCASSLVRASSYNEQFFGPGTRLTVL.

V is TRBV10-3 and J is TRBJ1-1; 12 bases map to TRBD1. Germline CDR1 and CDR2: ENHRY and SYGVKD. Unmatched junction bases numbered 12, after V lost 0 bases and J lost 4 bases. The CDR3 is 19 residues long. The CDR3 DNA follows: TGTGCCATCAGTGAGTCCGGGACAGGGGGCGCATTTATGGTCACTGAAGCTTTCTTT. Translating it yields CAISESGTGGAFMVTEAFF.

This clone was picked up one time. The chain is built from TRBV6-5 and TRBJ2-3; D possibly corresponds to TRBD2 (6 bases). The CDR3 spans 14 residues. The germline CDR1 and CDR2 sequences are MNHEY and SVGAGI. V was shortened by 8 bases and J by 1 base, with 13 bases between the two germline ends. The DNA of the CDR3 is TGTGCCAGCGGTAGGGGACTGGGCACAGATACGCAGTATTTT. Amino acid sequence: CASGRGLGTDTQYF.

This chain's CDR3 is CASSLQWETQYF. CDR3 sequence (DNA): TGTGCCAGCAGCCTTCAGTGGGAGACCCAGTACTTC. This sequence joins TRBV3-1 (or the pseudogene TRBV3-2) and TRBJ2-5; no definite D call. V was shortened by 4 bases and J by 5 bases, with 8 bases between the two germline ends. CDR1 LGHDT and CDR2 YNNKEL come from the germline V gene (reference sequence). This CDR3 comprises 12 residues.

V usage is TRBV18 and J usage is TRBJ2-7; 16 bases fit TRBD2. After removal of 3 bases from V and 6 bases from J, the junction contained 8 bases not matched to a gene. The CDR3 is made up of 17 amino acids. The germline gives CDR1 KGHSH, CDR2 LQKENI. The CDR3 DNA sequence: TGTGCCAGCTCACCGACGGGACTAGCGGGAGGGCTAGCCGAGCAGTACTTC. Its protein product is CASSPTGLAGGLAEQYF.

As to this clone: Additional DNA sequences in this sample encode the identical CDR3. The chain recombines TRBV7-3 with TRBJ1-1; tentatively, D is TRBD1 (5 bases). Germline V gene sequence: CDR1 SGHTA, CDR2 FQGTGA. The CDR3 is 13 residues long. V dropped 6 bases and J dropped 4 bases, with 12 bases sitting between them. The CDR3 coding sequence is TGTGCCAGCAGGGGCGGGGGAGGCACTGAAGCTTTCTTT. Its translation is CASRGGGGTEAFF.

J is TRBJ1-6 and V is TRBV6-5, with D possibly matching TRBD1 (5 bases). Germline V gives CDR1 MNHEY, CDR2 SVGAGI. V was cut by 4 bases and J by 2 bases, with 12 bases left in between. The CDR3 has 16 residues. CDR3 amino acids: CASSFRDPAYNSPLHF. The DNA of the CDR3 is TGTGCCAGCAGTTTCCGGGACCCGGCCTATAATTCACCCCTCCACTTT.